The T cell receptor (beta chain) described here comes from a study of cytomegalovirus exposure and HLA in healthy donors. Study-level results: Cytomegalovirus association was assigned to about 150 TCR beta chains. In a later analysis, parvovirus B19, influenza, CMV and Epstein-Barr virus appeared linked to several top co-occurrence clusters. For TCR beta chains, V- and J-gene trimming was later linked to a missense DCLRE1C variant.

For this clone: Its specificity is unknown.

Vbeta (60) and Jbeta (13) primers were used in the PCR. Clones were sequenced by immunoSEQ multiplex PCR, and TCRdb holds only the in-frame ones, with some missing. The repertoire holds approximately 74,000 clones, about three quarters seen once, with 9.7% in the top ten. Despite likely unrecorded immune exposures, the donors were nominally healthy at the time of sampling. CDR1 is LNHDA and CDR2 is SQIVND in the germline V gene (reference sequence). This CDR3 region has 14 residues. V trimming: 5 bases; J trimming: 0 bases; junction bases outside the gene matches: 3. This receptor was taken from a man aged 35 to 55 in good health and CMV-seronegative. Material for sequencing was PBMCs. The chain uses TRBV19 and TRBJ1-1; 7 positions match TRBD1. CDR3 in amino acids: CASSGGTVNTEAFF. The DNA for the CDR3 is TGTGCCAGTAGTGGGGGGACAGTGAACACTGAAGCTTTCTTT.